Each of the 10 T cell receptor beta chains below was sequenced from the same sample in a study of technical replicates of blood from a few donors. Profiled with immunoSEQ multiplex PCR; TCRdb holds only in-frame clones, not every one. The sample lists around 98,000 clones, roughly 95% seen once, with 0.2% to 0.25% in the top ten. Sequencing input: T cells isolated from PBMCs. All receptors derive from a human donor in good health.

The chain is built from TRBV28 and TRBJ2-7; 9 bases agree with TRBD1. In germline, CDR1 is MDHEN, CDR2 SYDVKM. CDR3 length equals 15 residues. V was clipped by 6 bases and J by 0 bases; unmatched bases: 6. CDR3 in amino acids: CASRPDRGVSYEQYF. The CDR3 bases are TGTGCCAGCAGACCGGACAGGGGAGTCTCCTACGAGCAGTACTTC.

The chain uses TRBV5-1 and TRBJ2-5; 9 nucleotides agree with TRBD2. The trim removed 4 bases at V and 3 bases at J, leaving 7 bases unmatched. Germline V gene data show CDR1 as SGHRS and CDR2 as YFSETQ. This CDR3 has 15 residues. The CDR3 region is CASSIDSGGKETQYF. The CDR3 region has the DNA TGCGCCAGCAGCATCGATAGCGGGGGAAAAGAGACCCAGTACTTC.

The chain combines TRBV6-1 with TRBJ2-5; D not certain. CDR1 and CDR2 (germline): MNHNS, SASEGT. V lost 1 base, J lost 1 base, and 7 bases lay in between. This CDR3 is built from 14 residues. The CDR3 loop is CASSEGALQETQYF. CDR3 DNA sequence: TGTGCCAGCAGTGAAGGGGCACTCCAAGAGACCCAGTACTTC.

On this clone: Other nucleotide sequences in the sample specify the same CDR3. The chain uses TRBV27 and TRBJ2-7; 9 bases map to TRBD1. The CDR3 consists of 17 residues. The germline V gene has CDR1 MNHEY and CDR2 SMNVEV (reference sequence). Trimming at V came to 4 bases and at J to 2 bases, leaving 12 bases not matched to a gene. CDR3: CASSSTGGSLFTYEQYF. The CDR3 DNA follows: TGTGCCAGCAGTTCGACAGGGGGGAGCCTTTTCACCTACGAGCAGTACTTC.

The chain combines TRBV6-1 with TRBJ2-7, with D unresolved. Trimming removed 8 bases from V and 4 bases from J, with 15 bases in between. The CDR3 totals 13 residues. CDR1 MNHNS and CDR2 SASEGT come from the germline V gene. The CDR3 here is CASLERGIYEQYF. CDR3 DNA: TGTGCCAGCCTCGAACGAGGTATTTACGAGCAGTACTTC.

The V call is TRBV9, the J call TRBJ2-1; 8 bases are shared with TRBD2. The CDR3 is made up of 17 amino acids. Trimming took 4 bases from V and 3 from J; bases not matched to a gene: 12. Per the germline V gene, CDR1 is SGDLS and CDR2 is YYNGEE. The CDR3 bases are TGTGCCAGCAGCTTCAAGCCAGGGACTAGGGTCTACAATGAGCAGTTCTTC. Amino acids: CASSFKPGTRVYNEQFF.

The chain carries TRBV30 and TRBJ1-3; no clear D gene. In germline, CDR1 is GTSNPN, CDR2 SVGIG (reference sequence). The V end lost 3 bases, the J end lost 0 bases, and 12 bases lay between the germline ends. The CDR3 totals 15 residues. The CDR3 DNA is TGTGCCTGGAGGACCGGGGTTTACTCTGGAAACACCATATATTTT. Its translation: CAWRTGVYSGNTIYF.

The J gene is TRBJ2-3, the V gene TRBV30; D may be TRBD2 (6 bases). Germline V gives CDR1 GTSNPN, CDR2 SVGIG (reference sequence). This CDR3 comprises 15 residues. V was clipped by 4 bases and J by 0 bases, with 14 bases between them. The CDR3 sequence: CAWNGGEASTDTQYF. CDR3 bases: TGTGCCTGGAACGGGGGAGAAGCTAGCACAGATACGCAGTATTTT.

J is TRBJ1-1 and V is TRBV2, with D possibly TRBD1 on 5 matching bases. The CDR3 loop spans 12 amino acids. The germline V gene encodes CDR1 SNHLY and CDR2 FYNNEI. Trimming shortened V by 6 bases and J by 6 bases, and 11 bases separated the two germline ends. CDR3 region: CASRGPGPEAFF. The CDR3 DNA reads TGTGCCAGCAGGGGGCCAGGCCCTGAAGCTTTCTTT.

The CDR3 region is CASSNQAGTGAEAFF. As DNA, the CDR3 is TGTGCCAGCAGCAACCAGGCGGGGACGGGCGCTGAAGCTTTCTTT. The chain employs TRBV11-3 and TRBJ1-1, with D possibly matching TRBD1 (5 bases). The germline gives CDR1 SGHNT, CDR2 YENEEA. The ends were cut back, 5 bases at V and 6 bases at J, with 19 bases in the middle. The CDR3 runs to 15 residues.